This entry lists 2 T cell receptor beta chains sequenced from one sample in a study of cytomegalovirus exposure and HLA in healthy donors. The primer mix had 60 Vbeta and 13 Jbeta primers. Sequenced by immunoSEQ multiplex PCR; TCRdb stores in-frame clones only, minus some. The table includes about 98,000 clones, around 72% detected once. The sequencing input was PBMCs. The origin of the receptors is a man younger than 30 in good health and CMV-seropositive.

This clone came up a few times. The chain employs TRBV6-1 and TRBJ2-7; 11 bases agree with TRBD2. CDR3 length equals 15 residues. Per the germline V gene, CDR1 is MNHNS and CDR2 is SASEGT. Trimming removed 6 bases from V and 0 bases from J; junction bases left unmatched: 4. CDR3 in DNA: TGTGCCAGCAGGCAGACTAGCGGGGACTCCTACGAGCAGTACTTC. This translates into CASRQTSGDSYEQYF.

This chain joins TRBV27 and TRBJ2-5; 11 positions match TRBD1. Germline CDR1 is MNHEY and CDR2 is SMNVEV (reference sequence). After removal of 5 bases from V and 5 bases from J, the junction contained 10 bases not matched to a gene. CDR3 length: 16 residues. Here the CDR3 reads CASSLLRTGGRETQYF. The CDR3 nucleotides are TGTGCCAGCAGTCTCCTACGGACAGGGGGCCGGGAGACCCAGTACTTC.